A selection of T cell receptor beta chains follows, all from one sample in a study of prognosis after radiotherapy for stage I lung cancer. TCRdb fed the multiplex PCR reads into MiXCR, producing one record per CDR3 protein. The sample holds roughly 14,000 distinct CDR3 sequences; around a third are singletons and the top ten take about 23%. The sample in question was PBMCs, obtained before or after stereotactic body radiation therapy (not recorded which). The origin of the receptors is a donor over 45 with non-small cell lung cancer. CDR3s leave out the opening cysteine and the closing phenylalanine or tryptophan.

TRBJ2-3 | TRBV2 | ASRETRGTDTQY
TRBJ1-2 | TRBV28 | ASSLSQTRGYT
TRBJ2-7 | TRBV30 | AWSLRPPYEQY
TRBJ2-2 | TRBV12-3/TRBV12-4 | ASRIPRGDTGELF
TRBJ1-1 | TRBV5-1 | ASIGGSGGTEAF
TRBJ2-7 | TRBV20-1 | SARTGQESFYEQY
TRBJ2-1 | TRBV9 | ASSVDPLSNEQF
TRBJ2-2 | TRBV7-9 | ASSGIRELF
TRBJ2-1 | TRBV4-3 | ASSKEWTRYNEQF
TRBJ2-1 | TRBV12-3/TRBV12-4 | ASSPDLGTRGRYNEQF
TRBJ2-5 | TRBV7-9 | ASSNLGQRRETQY
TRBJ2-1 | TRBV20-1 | SALPQGNYNEQF
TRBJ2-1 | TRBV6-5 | ASSYGTSGYNEQF
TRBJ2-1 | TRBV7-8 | ASSLAGADEQF
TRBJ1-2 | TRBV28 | ASSSGFGYGYT
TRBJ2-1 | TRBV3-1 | ASSRPADPGGNEQF
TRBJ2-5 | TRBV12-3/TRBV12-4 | ASSLGQGEETQY
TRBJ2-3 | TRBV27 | ASSSRLAGTDTQY
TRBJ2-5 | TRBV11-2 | ASRPPGQETQY
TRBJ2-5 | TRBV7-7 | ASSPRGALETQY
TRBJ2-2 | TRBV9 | ASSLPGPRTGELF
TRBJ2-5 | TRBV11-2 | ASSLRQSQETQY
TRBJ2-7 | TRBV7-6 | ASSSGTAAYEQY
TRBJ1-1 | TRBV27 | ASMTGSSMNTEAF
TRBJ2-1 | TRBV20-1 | SARGGAIYEQF
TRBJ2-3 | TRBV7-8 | ASSLGGSADTQY
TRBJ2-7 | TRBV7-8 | DSSPGLAGVGEQY
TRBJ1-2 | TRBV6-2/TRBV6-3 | ASSYGRGDYGYT
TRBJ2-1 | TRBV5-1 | ASSPKDRGLSYNEQF
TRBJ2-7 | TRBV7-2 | ASRPRGSYEQY
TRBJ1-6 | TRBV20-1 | SARGRPSSPLH
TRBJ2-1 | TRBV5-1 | ASSLDRNNEQF
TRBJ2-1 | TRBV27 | ASRTGLAGVPNEQF
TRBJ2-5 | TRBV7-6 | ASSFLGTSGGWETQY
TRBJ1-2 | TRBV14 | ASSRDRELGYT
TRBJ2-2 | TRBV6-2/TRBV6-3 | ASSPTSWRTGELF
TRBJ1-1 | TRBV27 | ASSRGTGSTEAF
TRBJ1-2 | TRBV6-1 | ASSEAQGAGYGYT
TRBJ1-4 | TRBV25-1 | ASSRQGEVEKLF
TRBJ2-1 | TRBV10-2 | ASRKASGMVWI
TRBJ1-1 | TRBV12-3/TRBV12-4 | ASSPRQGLGTEAF
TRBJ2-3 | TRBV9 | ASSADSGRVRDTQY
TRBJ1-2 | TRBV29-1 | SVEDDFGASSYGDT
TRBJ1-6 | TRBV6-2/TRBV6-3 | ASNREAYNSPLH
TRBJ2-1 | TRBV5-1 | ASSLQAGGSNEQF
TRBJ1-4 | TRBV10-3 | AISDRGQGIEKLF
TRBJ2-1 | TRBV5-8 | ASSLGDGGNEQF
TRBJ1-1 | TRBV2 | ASRGSPSTEAF
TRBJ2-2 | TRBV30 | AWARQSGELF
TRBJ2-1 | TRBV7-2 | ASSLTLLYNEQF
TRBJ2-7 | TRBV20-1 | SAGGGQTTYEQY
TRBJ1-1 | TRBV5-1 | ASSRRTEPNTEAF